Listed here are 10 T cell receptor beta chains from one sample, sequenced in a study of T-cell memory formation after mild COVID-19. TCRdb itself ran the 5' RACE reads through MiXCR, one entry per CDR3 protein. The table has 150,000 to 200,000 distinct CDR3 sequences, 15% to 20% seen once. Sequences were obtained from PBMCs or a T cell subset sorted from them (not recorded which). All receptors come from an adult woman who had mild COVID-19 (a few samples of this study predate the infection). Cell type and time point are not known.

CDR3 sequence reads: CASSQGHWNTEAFF. The CDR3 DNA reads TGTGCCAGCAGCCAGGGACATTGGAACACTGAAGCTTTCTTT. The chain is built from TRBV5-6 and TRBJ1-1; a possible D gene is TRBD1 (6 bases). This CDR3 has 14 amino acids. V lost 4 bases to trimming and J lost 1 base, with 11 bases between them. Germline V gene lookup returns CDR1 SGHDT and CDR2 YYEEEE.

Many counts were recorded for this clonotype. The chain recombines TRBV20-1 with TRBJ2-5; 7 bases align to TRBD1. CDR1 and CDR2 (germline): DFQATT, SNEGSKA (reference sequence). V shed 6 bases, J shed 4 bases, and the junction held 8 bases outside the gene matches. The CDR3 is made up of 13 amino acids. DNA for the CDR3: TGCAGTGCCACAAGACAGGGAAGAGAGACCCAGTACTTC. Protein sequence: CSATRQGRETQYF.

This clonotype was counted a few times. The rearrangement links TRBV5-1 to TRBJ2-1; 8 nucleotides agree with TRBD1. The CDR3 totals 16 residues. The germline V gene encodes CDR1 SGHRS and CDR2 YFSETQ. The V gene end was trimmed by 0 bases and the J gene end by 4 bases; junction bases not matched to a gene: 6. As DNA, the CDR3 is TGCGCCAGCAGCTTGGAAGGGACAGGCCTTTACAATGAGCAGTTCTTC. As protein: CASSLEGTGLYNEQFF.

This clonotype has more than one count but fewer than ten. The CDR3: CASSFRPVTVDTQYF. DNA for the CDR3: TGTGCCAGCAGCTTTAGGCCTGTAACTGTGGATACGCAGTATTTT. This rearrangement joins TRBV7-2 to TRBJ2-3; D is unresolved. Trimming removed 3 bases from V and 6 bases from J, with 16 bases in between. Germline V CDR1 and CDR2: SGHTA, FQGNSA. CDR3 length: 15 amino acids.

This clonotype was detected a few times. The CDR3 DNA sequence: TGTGCCAGCAGTTTCATGGACTCTGGGGCCAACGTCCTGACTTTC. Its protein product is CASSFMDSGANVLTF. This chain links TRBV12-3 or TRBV12-4 with TRBJ2-6; D not resolved. This CDR3 comprises 15 residues. Between the trimmed V and J ends, which lost 3 bases and 0 bases, there was a span of 6 bases.

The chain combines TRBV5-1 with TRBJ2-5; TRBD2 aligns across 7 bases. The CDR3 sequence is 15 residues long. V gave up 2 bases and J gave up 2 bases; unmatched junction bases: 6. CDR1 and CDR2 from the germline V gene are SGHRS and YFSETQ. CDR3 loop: CASSFTGGTQETQYF. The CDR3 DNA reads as TGCGCCAGCAGCTTCACGGGGGGTACACAAGAGACCCAGTACTTC.

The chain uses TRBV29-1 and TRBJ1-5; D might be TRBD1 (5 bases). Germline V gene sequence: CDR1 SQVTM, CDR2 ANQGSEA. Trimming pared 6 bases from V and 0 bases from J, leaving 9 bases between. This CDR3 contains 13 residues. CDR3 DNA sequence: TGCAGCGTACAGGAAAATAGCAATCAGCCCCAGCATTTT. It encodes CSVQENSNQPQHF.

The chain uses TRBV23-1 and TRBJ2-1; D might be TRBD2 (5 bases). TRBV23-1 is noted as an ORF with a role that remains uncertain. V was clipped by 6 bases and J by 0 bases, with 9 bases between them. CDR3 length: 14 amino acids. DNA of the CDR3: TGCGCCAGCAGGGACTCCAGCTCCTACAATGAGCAGTTCTTC. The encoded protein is CASRDSSSYNEQFF.

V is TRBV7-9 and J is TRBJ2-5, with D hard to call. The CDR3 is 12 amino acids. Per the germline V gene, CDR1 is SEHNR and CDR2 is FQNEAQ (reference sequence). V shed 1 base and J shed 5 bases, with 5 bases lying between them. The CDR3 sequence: CASSLDYETQYF. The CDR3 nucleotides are TGTGCCAGCAGCTTAGACTACGAGACCCAGTACTTC.

CDR3 amino acids: CAWSLFFRATVNTEAFF. DNA for the CDR3: TGTGCCTGGAGTCTCTTTTTCCGTGCGACGGTGAACACTGAAGCTTTCTTT. The J gene is TRBJ1-1, the V gene TRBV30; D unresolved. CDR1 is GTSNPN and CDR2 is SVGIG in the germline V gene (reference sequence). Trimming stripped 2 bases from V and 0 bases from J, with 19 bases between. The CDR3 totals 17 residues.